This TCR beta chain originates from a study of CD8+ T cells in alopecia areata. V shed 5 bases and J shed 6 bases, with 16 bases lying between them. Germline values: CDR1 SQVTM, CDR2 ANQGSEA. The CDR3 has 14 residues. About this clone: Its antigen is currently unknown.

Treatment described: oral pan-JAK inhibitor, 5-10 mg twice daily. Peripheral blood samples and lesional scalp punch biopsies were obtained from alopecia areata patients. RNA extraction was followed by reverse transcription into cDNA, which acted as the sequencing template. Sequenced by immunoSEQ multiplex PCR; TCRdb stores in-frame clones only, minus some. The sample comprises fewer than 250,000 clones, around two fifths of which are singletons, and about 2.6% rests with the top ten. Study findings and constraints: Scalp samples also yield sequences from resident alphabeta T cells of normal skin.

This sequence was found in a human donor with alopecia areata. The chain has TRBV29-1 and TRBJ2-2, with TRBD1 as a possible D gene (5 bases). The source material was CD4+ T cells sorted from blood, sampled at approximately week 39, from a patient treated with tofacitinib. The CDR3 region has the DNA TGCAGCGTTCAGGGTGAGGCTTTCGCCGGGGAGCTGTTTTTT. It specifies CSVQGEAFAGELFF.